These T cell receptor beta chains were read from a single sample in a study of blood T cell repertoires in COVID-19. TCRdb keeps only in-frame clones here, not all; method: immunoSEQ multiplex PCR. The data hold approximately 250,000 clones, with around nine tenths observed a single time. The source material was peripheral blood. These receptors all come from a man aged 40-50 years with active or convalescent COVID-19. Both conserved end residues are part of each CDR3. The order of the fields is CDR3 protein, CDR3 DNA, clone size, J gene, D gene, V gene. The D gene is left open where the match is weak. A clone size is listed for some rows: how often the clone was seen (once, few, many), or a class if it is expanded.

CDR3aa: CASSLVSSFSGELFF
CDR3nt: TGTGCCAGCAGCTTAGTCTCTAGCTTTTCCGGGGAGCTGTTTTTT
abundance: -
j_gene: TRBJ2-2
d_gene: -
v_gene: TRBV7-3

CDR3aa: CASSYGTNPPGEQYF
CDR3nt: TGTGCCAGCAGTTACGGGACAAACCCTCCCGGCGAGCAGTACTTC
abundance: -
j_gene: TRBJ2-7
d_gene: -
v_gene: TRBV6-5

CDR3aa: CASRPGQIHTEAFF
CDR3nt: TGTGCCAGCAGACCTGGACAGATTCACACTGAAGCTTTCTTT
abundance: -
j_gene: TRBJ1-1
d_gene: -
v_gene: TRBV13

CDR3aa: CASSGGLAGGTDTQYF
CDR3nt: TGTGCCAGCAGCGGGGGACTAGCGGGTGGCACAGATACGCAGTATTTT
abundance: -
j_gene: TRBJ2-3
d_gene: TRBD2
v_gene: TRBV9

CDR3aa: CASRGLAGGTDTQYF
CDR3nt: TGTGCCAGCAGGGGACTAGCGGGGGGGACAGATACGCAGTATTTT
abundance: -
j_gene: TRBJ2-3
d_gene: TRBD2
v_gene: TRBV6-5

CDR3aa: CATSDHGGGTDTQYF
CDR3nt: TGTGCCACCAGTGATCATGGCGGTGGCACAGATACGCAGTATTTT
abundance: once
j_gene: TRBJ2-3
d_gene: -
v_gene: TRBV24-1

CDR3aa: CASSLIPSSEQFF
CDR3nt: TGTGCCAGCAGCTTAATCCCCTCGAGCGAGCAGTTCTTC
abundance: -
j_gene: TRBJ2-1
d_gene: -
v_gene: TRBV11-3

CDR3aa: CASSQDYGDQPQHF
CDR3nt: TGTGCCAGCAGCCAAGATTACGGGGATCAGCCCCAGCATTTT
abundance: -
j_gene: TRBJ1-5
d_gene: -
v_gene: TRBV4-2

CDR3aa: CATSLKGAGELFF
CDR3nt: TGTGCCACCTCCCTTAAGGGGGCCGGGGAGCTGTTTTTT
abundance: -
j_gene: TRBJ2-2
d_gene: -
v_gene: TRBV24-1

CDR3aa: CASRLDTGSNEKLFF
CDR3nt: TGTGCCAGCAGATTGGATACAGGTTCTAATGAAAAACTGTTTTTT
abundance: -
j_gene: TRBJ1-4
d_gene: -
v_gene: TRBV2

CDR3aa: CASSLTDSVYSPLHF
CDR3nt: TGTGCCAGCAGCTTAACCGACAGTGTGTATTCACCCCTCCACTTT
abundance: -
j_gene: TRBJ1-6
d_gene: -
v_gene: TRBV7-3

CDR3aa: CASSLDTGELFF
CDR3nt: TGCGCCAGCAGTTTAGACACCGGGGAGCTGTTTTTT
abundance: -
j_gene: TRBJ2-2
d_gene: -
v_gene: TRBV10-1

CDR3aa: CASSPDRGSYEQYF
CDR3nt: TGTGCCAGCAGCCCTGACAGGGGTTCCTACGAGCAGTACTTC
abundance: -
j_gene: TRBJ2-7
d_gene: TRBD1
v_gene: TRBV3-1/TRBV3-2

CDR3aa: CASSRRTGTDEKLFF
CDR3nt: TGCGCCAGCAGCCGGAGGACAGGGACGGATGAAAAACTGTTTTTT
abundance: once
j_gene: TRBJ1-4
d_gene: TRBD1
v_gene: TRBV5-1

CDR3aa: CASSQEDIGNYGYTF
CDR3nt: TGCGCCAGCAGCCAAGAGGACATCGGGAACTATGGCTACACCTTC
abundance: -
j_gene: TRBJ1-2
d_gene: -
v_gene: TRBV4-1

CDR3aa: CARGQSSTTGTQYF
CDR3nt: TGTGCCAGGGGACAGTCTAGTACAACAGGCACCCAGTACTTC
abundance: -
j_gene: TRBJ2-5
d_gene: TRBD1
v_gene: TRBV2

CDR3aa: CATSDYGTQDTGELFF
CDR3nt: TGTGCCACCAGTGATTACGGGACTCAAGATACCGGGGAGCTGTTTTTT
abundance: -
j_gene: TRBJ2-2
d_gene: -
v_gene: TRBV24-1

CDR3aa: CASSFGTVSTDTQYF
CDR3nt: TGTGCCAGTAGTTTCGGGACTGTTAGCACAGATACGCAGTATTTT
abundance: -
j_gene: TRBJ2-3
d_gene: -
v_gene: TRBV19

CDR3aa: CASSNLNGPEAFF
CDR3nt: TGTGCCAGTAGTAACCTAAATGGGCCTGAAGCTTTCTTT
abundance: once
j_gene: TRBJ1-1
d_gene: -
v_gene: TRBV19

CDR3aa: CASSPRWDTPREQYF
CDR3nt: TGTGCCAGCTCACCACGGTGGGACACCCCTCGGGAGCAGTACTTC
abundance: -
j_gene: TRBJ2-7
d_gene: -
v_gene: TRBV18

CDR3aa: CASIMTANTGELFF
CDR3nt: TGTGCCAGCATAATGACAGCGAACACCGGGGAGCTGTTTTTT
abundance: -
j_gene: TRBJ2-2
d_gene: -
v_gene: TRBV5-6

CDR3aa: CASSSGANYGYTF
CDR3nt: TGTGCCAGCAGCTCGGGTGCGAACTATGGCTACACCTTC
abundance: -
j_gene: TRBJ1-2
d_gene: -
v_gene: TRBV7-9

CDR3aa: CASSFDEQFF
CDR3nt: TGTGCCAGCAGCTTCGATGAGCAGTTCTTC
abundance: -
j_gene: TRBJ2-1
d_gene: -
v_gene: TRBV7-9

CDR3aa: CASSPRTGGASQYF
CDR3nt: TGTGCCAGCAGCCCGCGGACAGGCGGGGCTTCCCAGTACTTC
abundance: -
j_gene: TRBJ2-5
d_gene: -
v_gene: TRBV9

CDR3aa: CAAGTSGRDAYNEQFF
CDR3nt: TGTGCCGCCGGGACTAGCGGGAGGGACGCCTACAATGAGCAGTTCTTC
abundance: -
j_gene: TRBJ2-1
d_gene: TRBD2
v_gene: TRBV10-3

CDR3aa: CASSPGGFGNQPQHF
CDR3nt: TGTGCCAGCAGCCCGGGAGGGTTCGGCAATCAGCCCCAGCATTTT
abundance: -
j_gene: TRBJ1-5
d_gene: -
v_gene: TRBV7-2

CDR3aa: CASRTLAGGPNEQFF
CDR3nt: TGTGCCAGCAGGACTCTAGCGGGGGGCCCCAATGAGCAGTTCTTC
abundance: -
j_gene: TRBJ2-1
d_gene: TRBD2
v_gene: TRBV6-5

CDR3aa: CAPGAGQGYGYTF
CDR3nt: TGTGCCCCGGGAGCGGGACAGGGCTATGGCTACACCTTC
abundance: -
j_gene: TRBJ1-2
d_gene: TRBD1
v_gene: TRBV12-3/TRBV12-4

CDR3aa: CASSLIQGGEQYF
CDR3nt: TGTGCCAGCAGTCTTATACAGGGCGGAGAGCAGTACTTC
abundance: -
j_gene: TRBJ2-7
d_gene: -
v_gene: TRBV6-6

CDR3aa: CASSGRLGGNQPQHF
CDR3nt: TGTGCCAGCAGCGGTAGACTGGGAGGCAATCAGCCCCAGCATTTT
abundance: -
j_gene: TRBJ1-5
d_gene: -
v_gene: TRBV7-8

CDR3aa: CATSDLGPVQHF
CDR3nt: TGTGCCACCAGTGATTTGGGGCCCGTCCAGCATTTT
abundance: -
j_gene: TRBJ1-5
d_gene: -
v_gene: TRBV24-1

CDR3aa: CASSPTSGRGDTQYF
CDR3nt: TGTGCCAGCAGCCCGACTAGCGGACGAGGGGATACGCAGTATTTT
abundance: -
j_gene: TRBJ2-3
d_gene: TRBD2
v_gene: TRBV5-4

CDR3aa: CASSSRQGSTDTQYF
CDR3nt: TGTGCCAGCAGCTCCCGACAGGGAAGTACAGATACGCAGTATTTT
abundance: -
j_gene: TRBJ2-3
d_gene: TRBD1
v_gene: TRBV9

CDR3aa: CSARGDPWNTQYF
CDR3nt: TGCAGCGCTCGGGGGGACCCATGGAATACGCAGTATTTT
abundance: -
j_gene: TRBJ2-3
d_gene: TRBD2
v_gene: TRBV29-1

CDR3aa: CASSLGQGYGEQFF
CDR3nt: TGTGCCAGCAGCTTAGGACAGGGCTATGGTGAGCAGTTCTTC
abundance: -
j_gene: TRBJ2-1
d_gene: TRBD1
v_gene: TRBV7-8

CDR3aa: CASSLGTGDSYEQYF
CDR3nt: TGTGCCAGCAGCCTCGGGACAGGGGACTCCTACGAGCAGTACTTC
abundance: -
j_gene: TRBJ2-7
d_gene: TRBD1
v_gene: TRBV3-1/TRBV3-2

CDR3aa: CAWRGGTYEQYF
CDR3nt: TGTGCCTGGAGGGGCGGGACTTACGAGCAGTACTTC
abundance: once
j_gene: TRBJ2-7
d_gene: -
v_gene: TRBV30

CDR3aa: CATRAWEGESNQPQHF
CDR3nt: TGTGCCACCAGGGCGTGGGAGGGGGAGAGCAATCAGCCCCAGCATTTT
abundance: -
j_gene: TRBJ1-5
d_gene: -
v_gene: TRBV15

CDR3aa: CASGAESEKLFF
CDR3nt: TGTGCCAGCGGGGCGGAAAGTGAAAAACTGTTTTTT
abundance: -
j_gene: TRBJ1-4
d_gene: -
v_gene: TRBV9

CDR3aa: CASSPRQARSGNTIYF
CDR3nt: TGTGCCAGCAGCCCCCGACAGGCCCGGTCTGGAAACACCATATATTTT
abundance: -
j_gene: TRBJ1-3
d_gene: -
v_gene: TRBV3-1/TRBV3-2

CDR3aa: CASSPGTAHQETQYF
CDR3nt: TGTGCCAGCTCACCAGGGACAGCCCATCAAGAGACCCAGTACTTC
abundance: -
j_gene: TRBJ2-5
d_gene: TRBD1
v_gene: TRBV18

CDR3aa: CASSIAGSRGGQPQHF
CDR3nt: TGTGCCAGTAGTATAGCCGGGAGCCGGGGGGGGCAGCCCCAGCATTTT
abundance: few
j_gene: TRBJ1-5
d_gene: -
v_gene: TRBV19

CDR3aa: CASSPGRELWNTGELFF
CDR3nt: TGTGCCAGCAGTCCCGGACGGGAATTATGGAACACCGGGGAGCTGTTTTTT
abundance: -
j_gene: TRBJ2-2
d_gene: -
v_gene: TRBV7-9

CDR3aa: CASSWAHLDTEAFF
CDR3nt: TGTGCCAGCAGCTGGGCACACCTCGACACTGAAGCTTTCTTT
abundance: -
j_gene: TRBJ1-1
d_gene: -
v_gene: TRBV27

CDR3aa: CASSPGGGELFF
CDR3nt: TGTGCCAGCAGCCCAGGGGGCGGGGAGCTGTTTTTT
abundance: -
j_gene: TRBJ2-2
d_gene: TRBD1
v_gene: TRBV7-3

CDR3aa: CASSERQTNQPQHF
CDR3nt: TGTGCCAGCAGTGAAAGACAGACGAATCAGCCCCAGCATTTT
abundance: -
j_gene: TRBJ1-5
d_gene: -
v_gene: TRBV2

CDR3aa: CASSYDGTSYEQYF
CDR3nt: TGTGCCAGCAGTTACGACGGGACTAGCTACGAGCAGTACTTC
abundance: -
j_gene: TRBJ2-7
d_gene: TRBD2
v_gene: TRBV6-5

CDR3aa: CASRSGTGLWNEQFF
CDR3nt: TGTGCCAGCAGATCCGGGACAGGGCTTTGGAATGAGCAGTTCTTC
abundance: -
j_gene: TRBJ2-1
d_gene: TRBD1
v_gene: TRBV28